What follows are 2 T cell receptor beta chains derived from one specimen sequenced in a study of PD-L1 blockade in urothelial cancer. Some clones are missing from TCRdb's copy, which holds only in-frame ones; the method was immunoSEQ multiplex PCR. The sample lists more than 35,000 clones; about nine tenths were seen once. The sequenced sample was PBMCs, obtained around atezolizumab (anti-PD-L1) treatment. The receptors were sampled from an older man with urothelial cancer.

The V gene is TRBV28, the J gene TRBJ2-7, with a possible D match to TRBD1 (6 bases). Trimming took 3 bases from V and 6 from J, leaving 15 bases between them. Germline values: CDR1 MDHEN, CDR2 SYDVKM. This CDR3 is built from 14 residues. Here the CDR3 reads CASSLAVQGAEQYF. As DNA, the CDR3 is TGTGCCAGCAGTTTGGCTGTACAGGGCGCCGAGCAGTACTTC.

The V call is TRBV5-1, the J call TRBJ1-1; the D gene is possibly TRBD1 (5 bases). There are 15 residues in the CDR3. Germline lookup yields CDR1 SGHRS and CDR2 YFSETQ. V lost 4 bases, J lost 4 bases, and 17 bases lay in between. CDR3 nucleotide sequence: TGCGCCAGCAGCCTCCCAGCGGGGGAGGGCACTGAAGCTTTCTTT. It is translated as CASSLPAGEGTEAFF. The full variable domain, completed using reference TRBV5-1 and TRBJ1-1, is KAGVTQTPRYLIKTRGQQVTLSCSPISGHRSVSWYQQTPGQGLQFLFEYFSETQRNKGNFPGRFSGRQFSNSRSEMNVSTLELGDSALYLCASSLPAGEGTEAFFGQGTRLTVV.